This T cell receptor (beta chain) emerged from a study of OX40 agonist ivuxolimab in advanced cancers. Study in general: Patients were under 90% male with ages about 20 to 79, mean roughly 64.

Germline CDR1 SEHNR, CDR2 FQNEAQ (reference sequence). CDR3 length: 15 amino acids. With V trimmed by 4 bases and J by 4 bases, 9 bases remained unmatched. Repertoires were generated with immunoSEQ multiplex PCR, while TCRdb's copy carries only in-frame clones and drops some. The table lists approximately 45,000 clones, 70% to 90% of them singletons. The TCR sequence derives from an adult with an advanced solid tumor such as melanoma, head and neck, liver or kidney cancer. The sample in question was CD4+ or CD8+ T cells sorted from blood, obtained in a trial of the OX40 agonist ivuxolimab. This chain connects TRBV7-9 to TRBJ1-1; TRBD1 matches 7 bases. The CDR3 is CASSSPGQIATEAFF. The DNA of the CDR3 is TGTGCCAGCAGCTCACCGGGACAGATCGCCACTGAAGCTTTCTTT.